Listed here are 17 T cell receptor beta chains from one sample, sequenced in a study of prognosis after radiotherapy for stage I lung cancer. The genomic DNA TCR beta CDR3 region underwent two rounds of multiplex PCR. During first-round PCR, primers specific to each TRBV and TRBJ gene were used. A single record per CDR3 protein comes from TCRdb applying MiXCR to the multiplex PCR reads. The sample consists of about 59,000 distinct CDR3 sequences, 26% of them appearing once. This specimen was PBMCs, taken before or after stereotactic body radiation therapy (not recorded which). Every receptor here comes from a donor at least 50 years old with non-small cell lung cancer.

Only a few counts were recorded for this clonotype. The chain couples TRBV12-3 or TRBV12-4 to TRBJ2-7; possible D gene TRBD1, 5 bases. The CDR3 contains 16 residues. Deletions cut 9 bases from V and 5 bases from J, with 26 bases between. The CDR3 spells CARTHPVRTPSDEQYF. The CDR3 bases are TGTGCCAGAACCCATCCTGTCAGGACACCGTCCGACGAGCAGTACTTC.

This clonotype has at least ten counts. V and J are TRBV2 and TRBJ1-2; 10 nucleotides agree with TRBD1. Germline V CDR1 and CDR2: SNHLY, FYNNEI. The CDR3 length is 14 residues. V gave up 7 bases and J gave up 7 bases; unmatched junction bases: 9. The chain's CDR3 is CASNTGTGAPGYTF. The CDR3 region has the DNA TGTGCCAGCAATACCGGGACAGGGGCCCCTGGCTACACCTTC.

There are many counts of this clonotype. The CDR3 DNA is TGCAGTGCTAGCCAGGGCAGCGGCTCCTATAATTCACCCCTCCACTTT. This translates into CSASQGSGSYNSPLHF. V is TRBV20-1 and J is TRBJ1-6; the D gene is possibly TRBD1 (5 bases). The CDR3 loop spans 16 amino acids. The germline V gene has CDR1 DFQATT and CDR2 SNEGSKA (reference sequence). The ends were cut back, 3 bases at V and 0 bases at J, with 12 bases in the middle.

This clonotype has a count of ten or more. This chain connects TRBV11-2 to TRBJ2-5, with 7 nucleotides matching TRBD2. The CDR3 runs 13 residues. CDR1 and CDR2 from the germline V gene are SGHAT and FQNNGV. The V segment lost 4 bases and the J segment 4 bases; nucleotides outside the gene matches: 3. Written as DNA, the CDR3 is TGTGCCAGCAGCTCCGGGGAGGGAGAGACCCAGTACTTC. Its protein product is CASSSGEGETQYF.

The CDR3 loop reads CASSSTGRDTDTQYF. For the CDR3, the DNA is TGTGCCAGCAGCTCCACGGGACGCGACACAGATACGCAGTATTTT. The chain joins TRBV27 to TRBJ2-3; D may match TRBD1 or TRBD2 (5 bases each). Germline V lookup: CDR1 MNHEY, CDR2 SMNVEV (reference sequence). There are 15 residues in the CDR3. Trimming shortened V by 6 bases and J by 2 bases, and 15 bases separated the two germline ends.

This clonotype was counted ten times or more. The CDR3 DNA is TGTGCCAGCAGGACAGGGGTGGACAACACCTTC. Translation: CASRTGVDNTF. This chain connects TRBV6-1 to TRBJ1-2; 8 nucleotides match TRBD1. J gave up 12 bases and V 6 bases, and 6 bases lay outside the gene matches. The germline gives CDR1 MNHNS, CDR2 SASEGT. CDR3 length: 11 residues.

This clonotype was recorded at least ten times. This chain joins TRBV6-5 and TRBJ2-1; 10 positions agree with TRBD2. Germline loops: CDR1 MNHEY, CDR2 SVGAGI. This CDR3 is built from 16 residues. V lost 4 bases, J lost 0 bases, and 3 bases stayed unmatched. The CDR3 region has the DNA TGTGCCAGCAGTTCGAGCGGGGGGGCCTCCTACAATGAGCAGTTCTTC. Its protein product is CASSSSGGASYNEQFF.

This clonotype was counted at least ten times. The CDR3 loop is CASSDGFVSGANVLTF. In DNA form, the CDR3 reads TGTGCCAGCAGTGATGGGTTCGTCTCTGGGGCCAACGTCCTGACTTTC. J is TRBJ2-6 and V is TRBV25-1; D not certain. Germline V gene sequence: CDR1 MGHDK, CDR2 SYGVNS. V was clipped by 3 bases and J by 0 bases, with 9 bases between them. The CDR3 runs 16 residues.

As for this clonotype: With a much larger clone just one base away, this may be a read error. The chain employs TRBV6-5 and TRBJ2-2; D might be TRBD1 (5 bases). Germline V CDR1 and CDR2: MNHEY, SVGAGI. The CDR3 has 13 residues. V gave up 4 bases and J gave up 9 bases, with 12 bases separating them. DNA of the CDR3: TGTGCCAGCAGTTTGGACACGAGACGGGAGCTGTTTTTT. Protein: CASSLDTRRELFF.

Note on this clonotype: A far bigger clonotype differs at one base, so this is likely a read error. The rearrangement links TRBV6-2 or TRBV6-3 to TRBJ2-3; 8 bases map to TRBD2. The ends lost 6 bases at V and 2 bases at J; junction bases unmatched: 10. CDR1 is MNHEY, CDR2 SVGEGT, per germline. The CDR3 is 16 residues long. This CDR3 reads CASRRRRGGPTDTQYF. The DNA for the CDR3 is TGTGCCAGCAGACGCCGTCGGGGGGGGCCCACAGATACGCAGTATTTT.

In its sample, this clonotype was seen many times. A much larger clone differs from this one at a single base, so this may be a read error. The rearrangement uses TRBV6-1 and TRBJ2-1; D is perhaps TRBD1 (6 bases). This CDR3 contains 14 residues. Germline assignment: CDR1 MNHNS and CDR2 SASEGT. The DNA for the CDR3 is TGTACCAGCAGTGGCCCCTTTGGGGGCGGTGAGCAGTTCTTC. It codes for CTSSGPFGGGEQFF.

Worth noting for this clonotype: A junction end diverges from the germline sequence, so it may reflect a read error. The chain joins TRBV5-1 to TRBJ1-1, with D possibly TRBD1 on 6 matching bases. This CDR3 is 17 amino acids long. Germline-derived CDR1 and CDR2 are SGHRS and YFSETQ. Here the CDR3 DNA reads TGCGCCAGCAGGTTGGGGGGCTGGGGTTTCCTGGACACTGAAGCTTTCTTT. This sequence encodes CASRLGGWGFLDTEAFF. The variable domain in full, completed from reference TRBV5-1 and TRBJ1-1, reads KAGVTQTPRYLIKTRGQQVTLSCSPISGHRSVSWYQQTPGQGLQFLFEYFSETQRNKGNFPGRFSGRQFSNSRSEMNVSTLELGDSALYLCASRLGGWGFLDTEAFFGQGTRLTVV.

There are many counts of this clonotype. V gene TRBV11-1 combines with J gene TRBJ1-6; D is uncertain. The V end was cut by 4 bases, the J end by 7 bases, with 8 bases between. CDR1 is SGHAT, CDR2 FQDESV, per germline (reference sequence). This CDR3 is 13 amino acids long. The CDR3 loop is CASSYSRNSPLHF. The DNA for the CDR3 is TGTGCCAGCAGCTACAGCCGGAATTCACCCCTCCACTTT.

The sample holds many counts of this clonotype. The V call is TRBV19, the J call TRBJ1-3; TRBD1 is a possible D gene (5 bases). Trimming shortened V by 4 bases and J by 0 bases, and 10 bases separated the two germline ends. Per germline, CDR1 LNHDA and CDR2 SQIVND (reference sequence). This CDR3 is built from 15 residues. DNA for the CDR3: TGTGCCAGTAGTAAGGGGCGACTCTCTGGAAACACCATATATTTT. Amino acids: CASSKGRLSGNTIYF.

This clonotype appeared many times. This chain links TRBV4-1 with TRBJ2-2, with a weak D call TRBD2 (6 bases). Looked up from germline, CDR1 is MGHRA and CDR2 is YSYEKL. This CDR3 is built from 15 residues. V lost 6 bases and J lost 3, with 14 bases in between. Here the CDR3 reads CASSKSGLYTGELFF. The CDR3 region has the DNA TGCGCCAGCAGTAAGAGCGGGTTGTACACCGGGGAGCTGTTTTTT.

This chain links TRBV18 with TRBJ2-1; 9 nucleotides align to TRBD2. Germline CDR1 is KGHSH and CDR2 is LQKENI. The CDR3 runs 17 residues. The J segment lost 1 base and the V segment lost 3 bases, leaving 7 bases of the junction unmatched. CDR3 bases: TGTGCCAGCTCACCTCAATATAGCGGGGGTTCCTACAATGAGCAGTTCTTC. Translated, it gives CASSPQYSGGSYNEQFF.

This clonotype has a count of ten or more. The V call is TRBV20-1, the J call TRBJ2-7, with 7 bases aligning to TRBD2. The CDR3 is made up of 15 amino acids. The V gene's germline CDR1 is DFQATT and CDR2 SNEGSKA (reference sequence). The ends lost 5 bases at V and 2 bases at J; junction bases unmatched: 12. CDR3 in amino acids: CSARGGPTRTYEQYF. As DNA, the CDR3 is TGCAGTGCTCGCGGGGGACCCACCCGGACCTACGAGCAGTACTTC.